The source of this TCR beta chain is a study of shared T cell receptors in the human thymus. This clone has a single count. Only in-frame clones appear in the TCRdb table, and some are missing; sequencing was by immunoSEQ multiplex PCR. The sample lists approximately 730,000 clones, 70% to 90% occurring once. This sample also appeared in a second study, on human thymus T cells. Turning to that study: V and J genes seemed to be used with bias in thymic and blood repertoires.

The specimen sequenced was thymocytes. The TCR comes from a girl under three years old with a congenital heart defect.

In nucleotides, the CDR3 is TGTGCCAGCAGCTTCGCAGGGCGAAACACTGAAGCTTTCTTT. Translating it yields CASSFAGRNTEAFF. The chain combines TRBV5-4 with TRBJ1-1; maybe TRBD1 (5 bases). CDR1 SGHNT and CDR2 YYREEE come from the germline V gene (reference sequence). This CDR3 contains 14 residues. V gave up 2 bases and J gave up 2 bases, with 10 bases separating them. The full variable domain, its missing parts supplied by reference TRBV5-4 and TRBJ1-1, is ETGVTQSPTHLIKTRGQQVTLRCSSQSGHNTVSWYQQALGQGPQFIFQYYREEENGRGNFPPRFSGLQFPNYSSELNVNALELDDSALYLCASSFAGRNTEAFFGQGTRLTVV.